Listed here are 32 T cell receptor beta chains from one sample, sequenced in a study of cytomegalovirus exposure and HLA in healthy donors. Primers included in the PCR were 60 Vbeta and 13 Jbeta primers. TCRdb's table, derived via immunoSEQ multiplex PCR, lists solely in-frame clones and lacks some. The sample contains 130,000 or so clones, around 66% of which appear only once. The sample consisted of PBMCs. Every receptor here comes from a man aged 18 to 29 in good health and CMV-seronegative.

The rearrangement joins TRBV6-5 to TRBJ2-6, with D maybe TRBD1 (5 bases). Germline loops: CDR1 MNHEY, CDR2 SVGAGI. This CDR3 contains 15 residues. V was trimmed by 11 bases and J by 1 base, leaving 15 bases between them. The CDR3 reads CAASVSGSGANVLTF. The DNA of the CDR3 is TGTGCCGCTTCCGTGTCAGGGTCTGGGGCCAACGTCCTGACTTTC.

This clone was seen just once. The J gene is TRBJ2-7, the V gene TRBV15; 9 positions agree with TRBD1. In germline, CDR1 is LNHNV, CDR2 YYDKDF (reference sequence). The CDR3 is made up of 16 amino acids. The ends lost 3 bases at V and 7 bases at J; junction bases unmatched: 13. The DNA for the CDR3 is TGTGCCACCAGCAGGCCCTCGGGACAGGGTCTTGTGGAGCAGTACTTC. Translated, it gives CATSRPSGQGLVEQYF.

V usage is TRBV15 and J usage is TRBJ2-5; 9 nucleotides align to TRBD1. Germline V lookup: CDR1 LNHNV, CDR2 YYDKDF (reference sequence). Trimming cost V 2 bases and J 0 bases; bases outside gene matches: 4. This CDR3 comprises 16 residues. The CDR3 reads CATSRRTGEYQETQYF. The CDR3 DNA is TGTGCCACCAGCAGACGGACAGGGGAGTACCAAGAGACCCAGTACTTC.

This chain connects TRBV7-2 to TRBJ2-7; TRBD1 might be the D (6 bases). From germline, CDR1 is SGHTA and CDR2 FQGNSA. The CDR3 is made up of 12 amino acids. V shed 6 bases and J shed 4 bases, with 10 bases lying between them. CDR3 amino acids: CASRRTGYEQYF. Written as DNA, the CDR3 is TGTGCCAGCAGACGAACAGGGTACGAGCAGTACTTC.

This rearrangement joins TRBV18 to TRBJ2-1, with 10 positions matching TRBD2. V was clipped by 3 bases and J by 4 bases; unmatched bases: 6. Germline V lookup: CDR1 KGHSH, CDR2 LQKENI. The CDR3 has 16 residues. In DNA form, the CDR3 reads TGTGCCAGCTCACCTGAAGCGGGGGGGAAATACAATGAGCAGTTCTTC. Encoded protein: CASSPEAGGKYNEQFF.

This clone was counted between two and nine times. This chain uses TRBV19 with TRBJ1-2; D uncertain. V was trimmed by 8 bases and J by 4 bases, leaving 8 bases between them. Germline V gene data show CDR1 as LNHDA and CDR2 as SQIVND (reference sequence). CDR3 size: 11 residues. DNA of the CDR3: TGTGCCAGTGGAGAAAGCTATGGCTACACCTTC. Translating it yields CASGESYGYTF.

The chain couples TRBV28 to TRBJ2-2, with 15 bases lining up with TRBD2. The CDR3 sequence is 20 residues long. The V gene end was trimmed by 5 bases and the J gene end by 3 bases; junction bases not matched to a gene: 13. Per the germline V gene, CDR1 is MDHEN and CDR2 is SYDVKM. As DNA, the CDR3 is TGTGCCAGCAGTAATCCCCGGGGACTAGCGGGAGGCCCCGACACCGGGGAGCTGTTTTTT. It encodes CASSNPRGLAGGPDTGELFF.

The rearrangement joins TRBV28 to TRBJ2-7; 10 bases are shared with TRBD2. In germline, CDR1 is MDHEN, CDR2 SYDVKM. The CDR3 is 12 amino acids. The CDR3, as DNA: TGTGTTAGCGGGAGGCCCCACTACGAGCAGTACTTC. It encodes CVSGRPHYEQYF.

The chain recombines TRBV19 with TRBJ2-5, with TRBD2 matching over 8 bases. The V gene end was trimmed by 1 base and the J gene end by 3 bases; junction bases not matched to a gene: 4. Germline assignment: CDR1 LNHDA and CDR2 SQIVND (reference sequence). The CDR3 covers 15 residues. CDR3 sequence (DNA): TGTGCCAGTAGTATAGTTGGGACTAGAAAAGAGACCCAGTACTTC. Protein product: CASSIVGTRKETQYF.

The chain recombines TRBV5-6 with TRBJ1-2; unclear D gene. The CDR3 length is 14 residues. Germline values: CDR1 SGHDT, CDR2 YYEEEE. Trimming removed 2 bases at V and 8 bases at J, with 16 bases between. The CDR3 DNA reads as TGTGCCAGCAGCTTTTGGGCTAGCCCCGGAGGCTACACCTTC. Translating gives CASSFWASPGGYTF.

The rearrangement links TRBV7-9 to TRBJ1-2; D is unclear. CDR3 length: 14 residues. Between the trimmed V and J ends, which lost 5 bases and 0 bases, there was a span of 10 bases. CDR1 is SEHNR and CDR2 is FQNEAQ in the germline V gene (reference sequence). The CDR3 sequence: CASSEADSNYGYTF. The CDR3 bases are TGTGCCAGCAGCGAGGCGGATTCTAACTATGGCTACACCTTC.

This clone was picked up one time. The V gene is TRBV9, the J gene TRBJ1-3; D ambiguous. This CDR3 region has 15 residues. Germline CDR1 reads SGDLS; CDR2 reads YYNGEE. V lost 1 base to trimming and J lost 4 bases, with 12 bases between them. The CDR3 nucleotides are TGTGCCAGCAGCGTACTTTCCCAAGCGGGAAACACCATATATTTT. Protein: CASSVLSQAGNTIYF.

In its sample, this clone was seen a few times. This chain connects TRBV27 to TRBJ1-1; unclear D gene. The germline V gene has CDR1 MNHEY and CDR2 SMNVEV (reference sequence). V was trimmed by 5 bases and J by 5 bases, leaving 15 bases between them. The CDR3 is 14 amino acids. In DNA, the CDR3 is TGTGCCAGCAGTCTCTCTTGGGCGGGGACTGAAGCTTTCTTT. Translation gives CASSLSWAGTEAFF.

This clone was detected only a few times. The chain uses TRBV30 and TRBJ1-2, with D possibly TRBD1 on 6 matching bases. CDR1 and CDR2 from the germline V gene are GTSNPN and SVGIG (reference sequence). This CDR3 comprises 12 residues. Trimming cost V 0 bases and J 5 bases, with 7 bases left between them. The CDR3 coding sequence is TGTGCCTGGAGTGTACAGGGTTATGGCTACACCTTC. Translation: CAWSVQGYGYTF.

This clone was observed a few times. The rearrangement uses TRBV20-1 and TRBJ1-2; TRBD1 agrees at 9 bases. The CDR3 is 11 amino acids. With 6 bases clipped from V and 4 bases from J, the junction kept 0 bases outside the gene matches. Germline V gene sequence: CDR1 DFQATT, CDR2 SNEGSKA (reference sequence). DNA of the CDR3: TGCAGTGCGGGACAGGGCTATGGCTACACCTTC. Translated, it gives CSAGQGYGYTF.

J is TRBJ1-1 and V is TRBV7-2, with 9 bases that match TRBD1. The V gene end was trimmed by 5 bases and the J gene end by 1 base; junction bases not matched to a gene: 2. The CDR3 is 14 residues long. Germline assignment: CDR1 SGHTA and CDR2 FQGNSA. The CDR3 bases are TGTGCCAGCAGCACGACAGGGGGGAACACTGAAGCTTTCTTT. Translating it yields CASSTTGGNTEAFF.

The rearrangement joins TRBV2 to TRBJ1-6; TRBD1 matches 7 bases. Losses at the gene ends were 5 bases for V and 10 bases for J; bases not matched to a gene: 5. From germline, CDR1 is SNHLY and CDR2 FYNNEI. This CDR3 spans 13 amino acids. The CDR3 DNA follows: TGTGCCAGCAGTACAGGGGTTGGGTCACCCCTCCACTTT. Translating gives CASSTGVGSPLHF.

The chain combines TRBV28 with TRBJ2-6; 7 nucleotides match TRBD2. The ends lost 5 bases at V and 1 base at J; junction bases unmatched: 8. Per germline, CDR1 MDHEN and CDR2 SYDVKM. CDR3 length equals 17 residues. The CDR3 is CASSRLAGGSGANVLTF. CDR3 in DNA: TGTGCCAGCAGTCGACTAGCTGGGGGTTCTGGGGCCAACGTCCTGACTTTC.

The chain's CDR3 is CASSPGTLYEQYF. The CDR3 DNA sequence: TGTGCCAGCAGCCCGGGGACTCTATACGAGCAGTACTTC. The chain recombines TRBV5-4 with TRBJ2-7; maybe TRBD2 (6 bases). The CDR3 covers 13 residues. Trimming removed 4 bases from V and 4 bases from J, with 12 bases in between. Germline CDR1 is SGHNT and CDR2 is YYREEE (reference sequence).

With regard to this clone: Relative to the germline gene, one junction end is altered; a read error may explain this. DNA of the CDR3: TGTGCCAGCAGCCCCCCCGGACTAGTCTCCCACAATGAGCAGTTCTTC. Translating gives CASSPPGLVSHNEQFF. The genes are TRBV9 and TRBJ2-1; 7 bases fit TRBD2. The V gene's germline CDR1 is SGDLS and CDR2 YYNGEE. The CDR3 has 16 residues.

The chain employs TRBV11-3 and TRBJ1-1; D might be TRBD1 (6 bases). V was cut by 3 bases and J by 3 bases, with 11 bases left in between. Germline CDR1 reads SGHNT; CDR2 reads YENEEA. This CDR3 region has 14 residues. The CDR3 coding sequence is TGTGCCAGCAGCTTCAGGGGTGTGGACACTGAAGCTTTCTTT. Its translation: CASSFRGVDTEAFF.

This clone came up a few times. The chain links TRBV10-3 to TRBJ1-1, with a weak D call TRBD1 (6 bases). The CDR3 loop spans 18 amino acids. Germline V gene data show CDR1 as ENHRY and CDR2 as SYGVKD. V was clipped by 5 bases and J by 4 bases, with 26 bases between them. The CDR3 DNA reads as TGTGCCATCAGTACCCGGGGGGGCAGGCTCCTACTGGGCACTGAAGCTTTCTTT. Amino acid sequence: CAISTRGGRLLLGTEAFF.

The genes are TRBV6-6 and TRBJ2-1; 8 bases are a match to TRBD2. The CDR3 loop spans 16 amino acids. The J segment lost 10 bases and the V segment lost 8 bases, leaving 19 bases of the junction unmatched. Germline V gene sequence: CDR1 MNHNY, CDR2 SVGAGI (reference sequence). CDR3 nucleotide sequence: TGTGCCAGCCTTTTCCCCCCTTGGCGGGAGGTGCGGGAGCAGTTCTTC. This encodes CASLFPPWREVREQFF.

This chain connects TRBV6-5 to TRBJ2-5, with D tentatively TRBD1 (7 bases). Germline-derived CDR1 and CDR2 are MNHEY and SVGAGI. The CDR3 is made up of 13 amino acids. With 5 bases removed from V and 4 bases from J, the gap between germline ends came to 11 bases. In DNA, the CDR3 is TGTGCCAGCAGTCCCCAGGGGGGAGAGACCCAGTACTTC. Its translation: CASSPQGGETQYF.

The chain couples TRBV2 to TRBJ2-2, with D perhaps TRBD1 (6 bases). Germline V CDR1 and CDR2: SNHLY, FYNNEI. V was cut by 4 bases and J by 3 bases, with 15 bases left in between. The CDR3 contains 16 residues. In DNA, the CDR3 is TGTGCCAGCAGTGCAAACCCAGGGGCGGACACCGGGGAGCTGTTTTTT. Translated, it gives CASSANPGADTGELFF.

The rearrangement joins TRBV7-9 to TRBJ1-2; possibly TRBD1 for D (5 bases). Looked up from germline, CDR1 is SEHNR and CDR2 is FQNEAQ (reference sequence). V was trimmed by 4 bases and J by 2 bases, leaving 17 bases between them. The CDR3 has 16 residues. CDR3: CASSSQRGGVNYGYTF. The CDR3 bases are TGTGCCAGCAGCTCCCAACGGGGGGGAGTCAACTATGGCTACACCTTC.

The chain uses TRBV6-1 and TRBJ2-1; D may be TRBD2 (6 bases). There are 16 residues in the CDR3. The V gene lost 3 bases and the J gene lost 0 bases, with 12 bases spanning the gap. The V gene's germline CDR1 is MNHNS and CDR2 SASEGT. The CDR3 reads CASSEFSGYSYNEQFF. Written as DNA, the CDR3 is TGTGCCAGCAGTGAGTTTAGCGGTTACTCCTACAATGAGCAGTTCTTC.

This rearrangement joins TRBV9 to TRBJ2-7; a weak D match, TRBD2 (6 bases). In germline, CDR1 is SGDLS, CDR2 YYNGEE. V was clipped by 4 bases and J by 0 bases, with 14 bases between them. This CDR3 has 15 residues. The CDR3 DNA sequence: TGTGCCAGCAGCCTCGCGGGCGGGATCTCCTACGAGCAGTACTTC. Translated: CASSLAGGISYEQYF. The full variable domain, its missing parts supplied by reference TRBV9 and TRBJ2-7, is DSGVTQTPKHLITATGQRVTLRCSPRSGDLSVYWYQQSLDQGLQFLIQYYNGEERAKGNILERFSAQQFPDLHSELNLSSLELGDSALYFCASSLAGGISYEQYFGPGTRLTVT.

This chain links TRBV21-1 with TRBJ2-7; the table's D call of TRBD1 was not tested on the DNA. TRBV21-1 is assigned pseudogene status. This CDR3 spans 15 amino acids. CDR3 loop: CASSIPQGCSYEQYF. The DNA of the CDR3 is TGTGCCAGCAGCATTCCCCAGGGATGTTCCTACGAGCAGTACTTC.

Only one count was recorded for this clone. The chain employs TRBV28 and TRBJ1-4; D might be TRBD1 (5 bases). This CDR3 has 18 amino acids. Between the trimmed V and J ends, which lost 3 bases and 10 bases, there was a span of 27 bases. Per germline, CDR1 MDHEN and CDR2 SYDVKM. The CDR3 protein is CASSFGGVLGRGEVKLFF. CDR3 nucleotides: TGTGCCAGCAGTTTTGGGGGTGTCTTAGGGCGAGGGGAGGTAAAACTGTTTTTT.

J is TRBJ1-1 and V is TRBV19, with D tentatively TRBD1 (5 bases). CDR1 is LNHDA and CDR2 is SQIVND in the germline V gene (reference sequence). V gave up 3 bases and J gave up 10 bases, with 15 bases separating them. This CDR3 is 13 amino acids long. The CDR3 here is CASSILGGRSAFF. The CDR3 coding sequence is TGTGCCAGTAGTATCTTGGGGGGGAGATCAGCTTTCTTT.

The rearrangement links TRBV6-5 to TRBJ1-2; 7 nucleotides align to TRBD1. Losses at the gene ends were 5 bases for V and 6 bases for J; bases not matched to a gene: 6. Germline CDR1 reads MNHEY; CDR2 reads SVGAGI. The CDR3 is made up of 13 amino acids. The CDR3 loop is CASSRGTADGYTF. In DNA form, the CDR3 reads TGTGCCAGCAGTCGAGGGACAGCTGATGGCTACACCTTC.